The 27 T cell receptor beta chains below come from one sample, sequenced in a study of siplizumab effects on memory and regulatory T cells. Assay used: immunoSEQ multiplex PCR; TCRdb lists only in-frame clones, some missing. This sample has approximately 110,000 clones, with about 92% found just once. The specimen sequenced was CD4+ T cells sorted from blood. These receptors were taken from a human donor in good health.

The chain employs TRBV7-2 and TRBJ2-7, with 8 bases identical to TRBD2. This CDR3 comprises 15 residues. CDR1 SGHTA and CDR2 FQGNSA come from the germline V gene. V was pared by 1 base and J by 4 bases, with 6 bases of the junction left unmatched. CDR3 protein: CASSLGAGGSYEQYF. CDR3 in DNA: TGTGCCAGCAGCTTAGGGGCGGGAGGATCGTACGAGCAGTACTTC.

The V and J genes are TRBV18 and TRBJ2-1; D perhaps matches TRBD2 (6 bases). V was clipped by 3 bases and J by 8 bases, with 11 bases between them. Germline V gives CDR1 KGHSH, CDR2 LQKENI. This CDR3 spans 13 amino acids. Written as DNA, the CDR3 is TGTGCCAGCTCACCCGGGACTTTCGATGAGCAGTTCTTC. Protein product: CASSPGTFDEQFF.

This clone has only a few counts. The gene calls are TRBV19 and TRBJ2-7, with D perhaps matching TRBD1 or TRBD2 (6 bases each). Trimming pared 3 bases from V and 0 bases from J, leaving 9 bases between. This CDR3 has 14 residues. Germline V gene lookup returns CDR1 LNHDA and CDR2 SQIVND (reference sequence). The CDR3 protein is CASSIGGHSYEQYF. CDR3 coding DNA: TGTGCCAGTAGTATCGGGGGACACTCCTACGAGCAGTACTTC.

The V and J genes are TRBV6-5 and TRBJ1-2; the D gene is possibly TRBD1 (5 bases). The CDR3 length is 16 residues. The V end was cut by 4 bases, the J end by 6 bases, with 21 bases between. Germline V gene data show CDR1 as MNHEY and CDR2 as SVGAGI. Here the CDR3 reads CASSSPTMSGAHGYTF. The CDR3 region has the DNA TGTGCCAGCAGTTCCCCAACTATGTCTGGGGCACATGGCTACACCTTC.

This chain links TRBV6-1 with TRBJ1-1; D is unclear. This CDR3 region has 13 residues. Germline V CDR1 and CDR2: MNHNS, SASEGT. Trimming left V 2 bases short and J 4 bases short, with 8 bases between. In DNA, the CDR3 is TGTGCCAGCAGTGAACGGGAGGTCACTGAAGCTTTCTTT. As protein: CASSEREVTEAFF.

The V call is TRBV20-1, the J call TRBJ2-3; no clear D gene. This CDR3 region has 11 residues. The germline V and J ends were trimmed by 6 bases and 2 bases, with 6 bases remaining between them. Per germline, CDR1 DFQATT and CDR2 SNEGSKA (reference sequence). The CDR3 loop reads CSALLTDTQYF. CDR3 nucleotides: TGCAGTGCCCTCCTCACAGATACGCAGTATTTT.

This clone was seen once. The chain joins TRBV12-5 to TRBJ2-4, with D tentatively TRBD2 (5 bases). From germline, CDR1 is LGHNT and CDR2 FRNRAP. The CDR3 is made up of 15 amino acids. Between the trimmed V and J ends, which lost 7 bases and 8 bases, there was a span of 21 bases. CDR3 amino acids: CASALYPRGGDIQYF. In nucleotides, the CDR3 is TGTGCTAGTGCCCTTTACCCCCGGGGTGGTGACATTCAGTACTTC.

The chain has TRBV27 and TRBJ1-3; D is ambiguous. Germline CDR1 MNHEY, CDR2 SMNVEV (reference sequence). The length of the CDR3 is 14 residues. Trimming took 6 bases from V and 0 from J, leaving 9 bases between them. The CDR3 region is CASRRRSSGNTIYF. Written as DNA, the CDR3 is TGTGCCAGCAGACGCAGGAGCTCTGGAAACACCATATATTTT.

The gene calls are TRBV11-2 and TRBJ1-3; unclear D gene. This CDR3 has 15 amino acids. Germline V lookup: CDR1 SGHAT, CDR2 FQNNGV. Trimming shortened V by 5 bases and J by 0 bases, and 11 bases separated the two germline ends. The CDR3 loop reads CASSQQSSSGNTIYF. CDR3 in DNA: TGTGCCAGCAGCCAACAGTCTAGCTCTGGAAACACCATATATTTT.

The chain uses TRBV29-1 and TRBJ2-7; D is possibly TRBD1 (6 bases). Per germline, CDR1 SQVTM and CDR2 ANQGSEA. V lost 4 bases and J 6 bases, leaving 13 bases between the germline ends. The CDR3 loop spans 12 amino acids. The CDR3 region is CSVVAGAREQYF. CDR3 coding DNA: TGCAGCGTTGTAGCAGGGGCCCGCGAGCAGTACTTC.

This chain's CDR3 is CASSPPGGTNTGELFF. As DNA, the CDR3 is TGTGCCAGCTCACCACCGGGGGGCACGAACACCGGGGAGCTGTTTTTT. The V gene is TRBV18, the J gene TRBJ2-2; D may be TRBD1 or TRBD2 (6 bases each). V lost 0 bases and J lost 0, with 8 bases in between. The CDR3 has 16 amino acids. CDR1 is KGHSH, CDR2 LQKENI, per germline.

The chain links TRBV13 to TRBJ2-3, with 9 bases lining up with TRBD2. The CDR3 sequence is 17 residues long. Germline CDR1 and CDR2: PRHDT and FYEKMQ (reference sequence). V shed 0 bases and J 1 base; nucleotides not matched to a gene: 5. In DNA form, the CDR3 reads TGTGCCAGCAGCTTAGGGGGACTAGCTTTTCGCACAGATACGCAGTATTTT. Protein sequence: CASSLGGLAFRTDTQYF. Complete variable domain (other parts from reference TRBV13 and TRBJ2-3): AAGVIQSPRHLIKEKRETATLKCYPIPRHDTVYWYQQGPGQDPQFLISFYEKMQSDKGSIPDRFSAQQFSDYHSELNMSSLELGDSALYFCASSLGGLAFRTDTQYFGPGTRLTVL.

The chain carries TRBV27 and TRBJ2-5; 7 positions match TRBD1. CDR1 and CDR2 from the germline V gene are MNHEY and SMNVEV (reference sequence). V lost 10 bases and J lost 5; bases outside the gene matches: 10. This CDR3 has 13 residues. In DNA, the CDR3 is TGTGCCATCCGGGACAGTCATGGGGAGACCCAGTACTTC. Translation gives CAIRDSHGETQYF.

The chain has TRBV4-2 and TRBJ2-1; D is perhaps TRBD2 (5 bases). Trimming pared 0 bases from V and 7 bases from J, leaving 13 bases between. Germline V gene sequence: CDR1 LGHNA, CDR2 YNFKEQ. This CDR3 has 15 amino acids. The CDR3 region is CASSQDGLSGNEQFF. The CDR3 DNA sequence: TGTGCCAGCAGCCAAGATGGGCTGTCGGGGAATGAGCAGTTCTTC.

The J gene is TRBJ1-4, the V gene TRBV15, with D perhaps TRBD1 (6 bases). V lost 0 bases and J 3 bases, leaving 14 bases between the germline ends. Per germline, CDR1 LNHNV and CDR2 YYDKDF (reference sequence). The CDR3 is made up of 17 amino acids. The CDR3 region is CATSRDAGRTANEKLFF. The CDR3 bases are TGTGCCACCAGCAGAGACGCGGGACGGACAGCTAATGAAAAACTGTTTTTT.

To note about this clone: This may be a read error, as it is one base from a much larger clone. The CDR3 DNA follows: TGTGCCAGCAGCTTAGCCCCCTCCTACGAGCAGTACTTC. Encoded protein: CASSLAPSYEQYF. The chain recombines TRBV9 with TRBJ2-7; D uncertain. The CDR3 runs to 13 residues. The germline V gene has CDR1 SGDLS and CDR2 YYNGEE. The ends were cut back, 4 bases at V and 0 bases at J, with 8 bases in the middle.

V gene TRBV2 combines with J gene TRBJ2-7; D gene ambiguous. The germline CDR1 and CDR2 sequences are SNHLY and FYNNEI. The CDR3 consists of 13 residues. The germline V and J ends were trimmed by 4 bases and 6 bases, with 13 bases remaining between them. The CDR3 protein is CASSVGRGIEQYF. DNA of the CDR3: TGTGCCAGCAGTGTTGGACGAGGAATCGAGCAGTACTTC.

V and J are TRBV19 and TRBJ2-7, with unresolved D. V lost 5 bases to trimming and J lost 0 bases, with 11 bases between them. Germline-derived CDR1 and CDR2 are LNHDA and SQIVND (reference sequence). The CDR3 spans 14 residues. The CDR3 loop reads CASSPKAASYEQYF. Written as DNA, the CDR3 is TGTGCCAGTAGTCCCAAGGCCGCCTCCTACGAGCAGTACTTC.

The rearrangement uses TRBV12-5 and TRBJ1-2; 7 bases match TRBD1. The V and J ends lost 2 bases and 0 bases, in that order; junction bases with no gene match: 6. The germline CDR1 and CDR2 sequences are LGHNT and FRNRAP. The CDR3 consists of 16 residues. The CDR3 loop reads CASGLLGTVANYGYTF. The CDR3 bases are TGTGCTAGTGGTTTGCTGGGGACAGTAGCTAACTATGGCTACACCTTC.

This clone has only a few counts. The chain uses TRBV4-1 and TRBJ1-6; D unresolved. V was shortened by 0 bases and J by 7 bases, with 7 bases between the two germline ends. Looked up from germline, CDR1 is MGHRA and CDR2 is YSYEKL. The CDR3 loop spans 14 amino acids. The CDR3 spells CASSQDLVNSPLHF. As DNA, the CDR3 is TGCGCCAGCAGCCAAGATCTAGTAAATTCACCCCTCCACTTT.

V is TRBV29-1 and J is TRBJ2-7, with a tentative D call TRBD2 (6 bases). The germline V and J ends were trimmed by 6 bases and 5 bases, with 14 bases remaining between them. The V gene's germline CDR1 is SQVTM and CDR2 ANQGSEA. This CDR3 has 12 residues. The CDR3 spells CSVRREDDEQYF. The DNA of the CDR3 is TGCAGCGTCCGCAGGGAGGACGACGAGCAGTACTTC.

This clone was detected only once. The rearrangement joins TRBV11-3 to TRBJ1-1; TRBD1 might be the D (6 bases). The V end was cut by 5 bases, the J end by 3 bases, with 10 bases between. There are 13 residues in the CDR3. CDR1 is SGHNT, CDR2 YENEEA, per germline. CDR3 loop: CASSPTGYTEAFF. Written as DNA, the CDR3 is TGTGCCAGCAGCCCCACAGGGTACACTGAAGCTTTCTTT.

V and J are TRBV5-4 and TRBJ1-5; 12 nucleotides match TRBD1. Germline CDR1 is SGHNT and CDR2 is YYREEE (reference sequence). CDR3 size: 15 residues. V lost 4 bases to trimming and J lost 8 bases; unmatched junction nucleotides: 7. CDR3 protein: CASSTGTGGTEPQHF. The CDR3 bases are TGTGCCAGCAGCACCGGGACAGGGGGCACCGAGCCCCAGCATTTT.

This clone was counted once. The rearrangement uses TRBV7-2 and TRBJ2-7; 7 bases agree with TRBD1. Trimming cost V 2 bases and J 5 bases; bases outside gene matches: 6. CDR1 is SGHTA, CDR2 FQGNSA, per germline. This CDR3 has 14 residues. The CDR3 coding sequence is TGTGCCAGCAGCTTACCCGAGACAGGGAACGAGCAGTACTTC. It encodes CASSLPETGNEQYF. Full variable domain (remainder filled in from reference TRBV7-2 and TRBJ2-7): GAGVSQSPSNKVTEKGKDVELRCDPISGHTALYWYRQSLGQGLEFLIYFQGNSAPDKSGLPSDRFSAERTGGSVSTLTIQRTQQEDSAVYLCASSLPETGNEQYFGPGTRLTVT.

V usage is TRBV30 and J usage is TRBJ1-3, with 10 nucleotides matching TRBD1. This CDR3 spans 17 amino acids. The germline V gene encodes CDR1 GTSNPN and CDR2 SVGIG (reference sequence). The V and J ends lost 0 bases and 0 bases, in that order; junction bases with no gene match: 5. CDR3 sequence reads: CAWSVGQGGTSGNTIYF. For the CDR3, the DNA is TGTGCCTGGAGTGTAGGACAGGGGGGGACCTCTGGAAACACCATATATTTT.

A note on this clone: An end of the junction does not agree with germline; a read error may underlie this. The chain is built from TRBV7-7 and TRBJ2-1; D gene unclear. Germline V gives CDR1 SSHAT, CDR2 FNYEAQ (reference sequence). The length of the CDR3 is 14 residues. CDR3 sequence (DNA): TGTGCTAGCAGCTTAGGTGCAGCGAGCAATGAGCAGTTCTTC. Protein: CASSLGAASNEQFF.

CDR3 region: CASSPGRTNSYEQYF. CDR3 DNA: TGCGCCAGCAGCCCGGGACGTACGAACTCCTACGAGCAGTACTTC. V gene TRBV5-1 combines with J gene TRBJ2-7, with D perhaps matching TRBD1 or TRBD2 (5 bases each). Trimming pared 4 bases from V and 0 bases from J, leaving 14 bases between. The germline CDR1 and CDR2 sequences are SGHRS and YFSETQ. This CDR3 region has 15 residues.